Reported below is one T cell receptor beta chain. The data were taken from a study of blood T cell repertoires in COVID-19. Overall study context: Material from acute and convalescent COVID-19 was sourced from the United States, Italy and Spain. Nucleic acid was either cDNA or gDNA, and it came from T cells, B-cell-depleted T cells, or PBMCs.

As processed by the authors: Estimates of nucleated cell counts were drawn from the amplification of reference gene primers. Generated by immunoSEQ multiplex PCR, the TCRdb table keeps only in-frame clones and is missing some. V and J calls plus clone size are reproduced from that table; the DNA served to infer D and trimming. Seen here are around 370,000 clones, 90% observed once, and the top ten hold 6.5%. This CDR3 region has 13 residues. V was cut by 5 bases and J by 1 base, with 7 bases left in between. Per germline, CDR1 MNHEY and CDR2 SMNVEV (reference sequence). The V call is TRBV27, the J call TRBJ2-3; D call uncertain. The TCR was taken from a man between 18 and 35 years old with active or convalescent COVID-19. Sequenced input: peripheral blood. CDR3 amino acids: CASSPYRTDTQYF. As DNA, the CDR3 is TGTGCCAGCAGTCCCTACCGCACAGATACGCAGTATTTT.